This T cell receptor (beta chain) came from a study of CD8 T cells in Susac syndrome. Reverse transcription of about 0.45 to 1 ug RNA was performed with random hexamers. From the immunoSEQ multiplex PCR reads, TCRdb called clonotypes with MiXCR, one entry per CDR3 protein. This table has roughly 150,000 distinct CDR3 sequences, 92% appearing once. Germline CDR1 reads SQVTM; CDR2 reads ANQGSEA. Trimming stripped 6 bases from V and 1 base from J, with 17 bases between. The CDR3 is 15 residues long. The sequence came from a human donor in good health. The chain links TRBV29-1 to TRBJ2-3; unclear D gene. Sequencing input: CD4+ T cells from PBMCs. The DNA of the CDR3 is TGCAGCGTCAAAGGGCAAGCTAGAGGCACAGATACGCAGTATTTT. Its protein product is CSVKGQARGTDTQYF.